This T cell receptor beta chain was profiled in a study of T cell repertoires in MIS-A myocarditis (dated by TCRdb to 2022 to 2024). The CDR3 spans 13 residues, from the cysteine through the phenylalanine. Left in the record is the CDR3 DNA by itself, 39 bases read in frame from the first base. V lost 4 bases and J lost 4 bases; the stretch between them is 9 bases long. The germline V gene yields KGHDR for CDR1 and SFDVKD for CDR2. The immunoSEQ bias-controlled multiplex PCR was used to amplify TCRbeta CDR3 regions, which were then sequenced at high throughput. Per the source publication's procedure: The immunoSEQ vendor pipeline collapsed and filtered CDR3 sequences to measure the abundance and frequency of each unique TCRbeta CDR3. Dominant CDR3 amino acid sequences were clustered with SARS-CoV-2-specific ImmuneCODE TCRbeta sequences by CD-HIT using a 90% global sequence identity threshold. Clones at frequencies from 0.1 to 1 were categorized as hyperexpanded, and clones at frequencies from 0.01 to 0.1 were categorized as large. The CDR3 amino acid sequences and the V and J gene assignments of the dominant clones were confirmed with MiXCR. The R stringdist package was used to compute Levenshtein distances between the patient clonotypes and the ImmuneCODE hits. TCRdb obtained this table from immuneACCESS and retained in-frame rearrangements with V and J assigned. These tables miss some clones; where compared with another copy, unresolved V genes account for less than half of the shortfall, and the remainder is unexplained. Clonal size and the V and J genes are those of that table, whereas D and trimming came from the DNA. The sample contains a few thousand clones, about 77% of them found a single time. Around three fifths of the sample rests with the top ten.

The QIAamp DNA FFPE kit was used to extract genomic DNA from formalin-fixed paraffin-embedded autopsy tissue. For this clone: Its antigen target is currently unknown. Within one base of it there is no much larger clone, and no base qualities were kept.

This sequence was found in a man aged 18 to 30 with fulminant myocarditis from multisystem inflammatory syndrome in adults (MIS-A) after COVID-19. The chain is assembled from TRBV24-1 and TRBJ1-1; the D gene is perhaps TRBD1, from 5 matching bases. The sequencing input was interventricular septum heart tissue obtained at autopsy. The meaning of the sample's cell subset or site label: cardiac tissue sample (left or right ventricle, interventricular septum, or pericardium). Read as DNA, the sequence is TGTGCCACCAGTGAACCAGGGAGCACTGAAGCTTTCTTT. This sequence encodes CATSEPGSTEAFF.